Below, one TCR beta chain is given with its context. This sample is drawn from a study of T cell responses to AZD1222 COVID-19 vaccine. Sequencing used immunoSEQ multiplex PCR; TCRdb keeps in-frame clones, though not all of them. The table includes fewer than 130,000 clones, about 85% detected once. The CDR3 extends over 13 amino acids. The germline gives CDR1 SNHLY, CDR2 FYNNEI. V lost 3 bases, J lost 4 bases, and 10 bases lay in between. The chain has TRBV2 and TRBJ2-7, with a possible D match to TRBD2 (5 bases). The sequencing used peripheral blood, collected on day 0 of AZD1222 vaccination. This TCR came from an adult in good health. The CDR3 sequence is CASSEGVGYEQYF. CDR3 nucleotide sequence: TGTGCCAGCAGTGAGGGAGTGGGGTACGAGCAGTACTTC.